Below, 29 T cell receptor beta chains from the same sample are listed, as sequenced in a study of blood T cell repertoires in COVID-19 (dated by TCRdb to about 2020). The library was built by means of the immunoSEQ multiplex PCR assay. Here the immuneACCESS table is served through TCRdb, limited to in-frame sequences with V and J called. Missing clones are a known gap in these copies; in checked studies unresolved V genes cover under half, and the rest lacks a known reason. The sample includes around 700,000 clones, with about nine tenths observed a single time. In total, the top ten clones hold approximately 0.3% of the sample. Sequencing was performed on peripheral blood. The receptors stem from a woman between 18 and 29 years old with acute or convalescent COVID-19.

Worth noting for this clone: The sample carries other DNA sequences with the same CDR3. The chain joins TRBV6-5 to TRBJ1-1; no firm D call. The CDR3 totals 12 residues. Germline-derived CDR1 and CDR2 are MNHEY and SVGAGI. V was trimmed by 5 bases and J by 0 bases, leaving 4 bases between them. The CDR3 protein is CASSRLNTEAFF. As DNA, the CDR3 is TGTGCCAGCAGTCGGTTGAACACTGAAGCTTTCTTT.

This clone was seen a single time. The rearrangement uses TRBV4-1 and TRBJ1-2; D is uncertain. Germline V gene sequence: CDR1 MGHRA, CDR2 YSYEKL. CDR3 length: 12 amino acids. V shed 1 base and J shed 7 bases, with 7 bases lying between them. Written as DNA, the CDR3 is TGCGCCAGCAGCCAAGGGCAACGTGGCTACACCTTC. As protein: CASSQGQRGYTF.

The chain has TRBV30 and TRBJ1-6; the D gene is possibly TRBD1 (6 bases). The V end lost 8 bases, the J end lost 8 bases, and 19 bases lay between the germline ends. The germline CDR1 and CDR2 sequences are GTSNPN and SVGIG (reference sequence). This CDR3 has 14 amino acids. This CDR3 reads CAIAAGQGYSPLHF. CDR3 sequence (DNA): TGTGCCATCGCAGCCGGGCAGGGGTATTCACCCCTCCACTTT.

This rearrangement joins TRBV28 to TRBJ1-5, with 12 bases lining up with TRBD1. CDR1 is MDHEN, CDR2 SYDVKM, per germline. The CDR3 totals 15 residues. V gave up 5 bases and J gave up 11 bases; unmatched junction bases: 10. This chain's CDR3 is CASSGTGGAPKAQHF. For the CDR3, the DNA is TGTGCCAGCAGTGGGACAGGGGGCGCCCCTAAGGCCCAGCATTTT.

As DNA, the CDR3 is TGTGCCAGCAGTCCTTACAGGGGATCAGGCACTGAAGCTTTCTTT. Its protein product is CASSPYRGSGTEAFF. The rearrangement joins TRBV6-5 to TRBJ1-1; 7 nucleotides line up with TRBD1. V trimming: 5 bases; J trimming: 4 bases; junction bases outside the gene matches: 10. Germline CDR1 and CDR2: MNHEY and SVGAGI. This CDR3 contains 15 residues.

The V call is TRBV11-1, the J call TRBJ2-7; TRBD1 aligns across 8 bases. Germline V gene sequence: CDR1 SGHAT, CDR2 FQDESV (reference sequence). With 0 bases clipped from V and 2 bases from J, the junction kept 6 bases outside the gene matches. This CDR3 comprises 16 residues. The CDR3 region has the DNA TGTGCCAGCAGCTTAGCCCCCGGACAGGGAACCTACGAGCAGTACTTC. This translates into CASSLAPGQGTYEQYF.

CDR3 loop: CASSLRSSYNSPLHF. The DNA for the CDR3 is TGTGCCAGCAGCCTCCGGAGCTCCTATAATTCACCCCTCCACTTT. The chain combines TRBV14 with TRBJ1-6; D not certain. The CDR3 consists of 15 residues. The V gene lost 4 bases and the J gene lost 0 bases, with 7 bases spanning the gap. CDR1 and CDR2 (germline): SGHDN, FVKESK.

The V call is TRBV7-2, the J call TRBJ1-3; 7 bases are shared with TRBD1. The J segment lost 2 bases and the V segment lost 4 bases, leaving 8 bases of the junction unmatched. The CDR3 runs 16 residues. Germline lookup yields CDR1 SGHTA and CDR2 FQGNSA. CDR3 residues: CASSSRTGPTGNTIYF. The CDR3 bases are TGTGCCAGCAGCTCACGGACAGGACCTACTGGAAACACCATATATTTT.

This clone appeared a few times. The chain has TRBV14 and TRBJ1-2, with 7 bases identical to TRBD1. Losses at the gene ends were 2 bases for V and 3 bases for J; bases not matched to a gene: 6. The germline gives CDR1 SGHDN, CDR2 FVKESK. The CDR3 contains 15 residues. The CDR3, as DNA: TGTGCCAGCAGCCAACCTTCCGGGACAGACTATGGCTACACCTTC. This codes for CASSQPSGTDYGYTF.

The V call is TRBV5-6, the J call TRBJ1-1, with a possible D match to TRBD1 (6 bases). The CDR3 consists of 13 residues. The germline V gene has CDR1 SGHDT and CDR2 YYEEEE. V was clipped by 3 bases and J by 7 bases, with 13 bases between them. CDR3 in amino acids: CASSSGGWGEAFF. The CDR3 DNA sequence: TGTGCCAGCAGCTCGGGGGGCTGGGGTGAAGCTTTCTTT.

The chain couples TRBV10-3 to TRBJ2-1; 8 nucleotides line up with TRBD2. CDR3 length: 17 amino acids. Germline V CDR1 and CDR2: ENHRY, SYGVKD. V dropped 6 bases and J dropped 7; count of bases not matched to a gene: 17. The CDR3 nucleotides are TGTGCCATCAGGAAAAACCCATTACGGGGGGGTCCGAATGAGCAGTTCTTC. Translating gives CAIRKNPLRGGPNEQFF.

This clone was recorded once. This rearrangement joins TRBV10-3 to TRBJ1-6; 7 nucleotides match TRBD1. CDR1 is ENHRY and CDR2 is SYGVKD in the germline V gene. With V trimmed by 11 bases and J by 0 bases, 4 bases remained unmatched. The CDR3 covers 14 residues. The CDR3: CAVHRGSYNSPLHF. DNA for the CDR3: TGTGCCGTTCACAGGGGCTCCTATAATTCACCCCTCCACTTT.

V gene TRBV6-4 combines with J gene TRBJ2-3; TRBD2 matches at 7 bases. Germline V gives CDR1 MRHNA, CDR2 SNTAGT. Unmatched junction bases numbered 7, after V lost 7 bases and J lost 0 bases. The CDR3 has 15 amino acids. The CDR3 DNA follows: TGTGCCAGCAAGAGCACGGGGGGAAGCACAGATACGCAGTATTTT. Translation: CASKSTGGSTDTQYF.

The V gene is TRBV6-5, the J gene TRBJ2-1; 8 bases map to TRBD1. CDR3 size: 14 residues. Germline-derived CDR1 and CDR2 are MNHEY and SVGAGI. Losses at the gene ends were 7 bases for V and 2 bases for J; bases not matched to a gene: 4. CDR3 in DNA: TGTGCCAGCACTAGGACAGGGACCTACAATGAGCAGTTCTTC. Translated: CASTRTGTYNEQFF.

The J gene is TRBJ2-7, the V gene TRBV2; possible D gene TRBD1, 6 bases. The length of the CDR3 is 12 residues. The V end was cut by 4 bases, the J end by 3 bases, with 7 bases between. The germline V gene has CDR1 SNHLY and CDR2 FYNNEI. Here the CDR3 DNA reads TGTGCCAGCAGTGTGGACAGCTACGAGCAGTACTTC. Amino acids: CASSVDSYEQYF.

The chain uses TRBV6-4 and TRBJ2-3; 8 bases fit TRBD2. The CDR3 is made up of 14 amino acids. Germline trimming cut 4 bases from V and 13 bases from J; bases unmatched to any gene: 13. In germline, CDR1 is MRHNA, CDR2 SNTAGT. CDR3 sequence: CASSALTSAKSEYF. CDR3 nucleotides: TGTGCCAGCAGTGCACTGACTAGCGCGAAGAGTGAGTATTTT.

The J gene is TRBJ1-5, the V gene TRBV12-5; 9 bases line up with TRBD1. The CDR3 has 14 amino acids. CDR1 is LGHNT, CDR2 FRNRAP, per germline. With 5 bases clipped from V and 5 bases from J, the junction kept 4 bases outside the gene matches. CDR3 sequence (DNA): TGTGCTAGTGGTAACCGGGACAGGGATCAGCCCCAGCATTTT. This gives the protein CASGNRDRDQPQHF.

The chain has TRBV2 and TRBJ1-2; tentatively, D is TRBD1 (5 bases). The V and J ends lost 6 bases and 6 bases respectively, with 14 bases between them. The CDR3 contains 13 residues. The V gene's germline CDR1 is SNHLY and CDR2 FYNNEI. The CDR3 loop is CASRGGSKDGYTF. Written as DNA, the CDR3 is TGTGCCAGCAGGGGGGGGAGTAAGGATGGCTACACCTTC.

The CDR3 here is CASSVLGGSTDTQYF. The CDR3 bases are TGTGCCAGCAGCGTATTGGGGGGTAGCACAGATACGCAGTATTTT. The chain links TRBV9 to TRBJ2-3; the D gene is possibly TRBD2 (6 bases). Trimming pared 1 base from V and 0 bases from J, leaving 9 bases between. The CDR3 sequence is 15 residues long. Germline assignment: CDR1 SGDLS and CDR2 YYNGEE.

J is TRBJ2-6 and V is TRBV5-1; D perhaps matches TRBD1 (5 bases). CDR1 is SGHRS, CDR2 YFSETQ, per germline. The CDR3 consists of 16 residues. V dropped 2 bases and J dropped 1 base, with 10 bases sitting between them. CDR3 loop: CASSFPRDSGANVLTF. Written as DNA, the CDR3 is TGCGCCAGCAGCTTTCCCAGGGATTCTGGGGCCAACGTCCTGACTTTC.

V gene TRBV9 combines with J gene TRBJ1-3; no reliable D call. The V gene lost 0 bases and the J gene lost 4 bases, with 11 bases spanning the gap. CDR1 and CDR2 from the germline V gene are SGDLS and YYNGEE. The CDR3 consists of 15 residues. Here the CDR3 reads CASSVGVDLGNTIYF. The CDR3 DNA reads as TGTGCCAGCAGCGTAGGTGTGGACTTGGGAAACACCATATATTTT.

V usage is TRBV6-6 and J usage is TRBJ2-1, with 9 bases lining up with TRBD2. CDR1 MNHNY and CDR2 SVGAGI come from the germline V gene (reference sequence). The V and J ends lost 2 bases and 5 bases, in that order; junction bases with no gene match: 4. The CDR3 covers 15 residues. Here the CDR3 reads CASSYALAGNNEQFF. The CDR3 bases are TGTGCCAGCAGTTACGCTCTAGCGGGGAACAATGAGCAGTTCTTC.

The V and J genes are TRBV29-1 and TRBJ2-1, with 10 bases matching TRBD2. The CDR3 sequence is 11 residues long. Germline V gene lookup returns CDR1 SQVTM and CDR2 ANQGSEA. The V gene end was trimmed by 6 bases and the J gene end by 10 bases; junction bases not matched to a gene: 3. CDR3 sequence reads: CSVPTSGEQFF. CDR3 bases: TGCAGCGTGCCGACTAGCGGGGAGCAGTTCTTC.

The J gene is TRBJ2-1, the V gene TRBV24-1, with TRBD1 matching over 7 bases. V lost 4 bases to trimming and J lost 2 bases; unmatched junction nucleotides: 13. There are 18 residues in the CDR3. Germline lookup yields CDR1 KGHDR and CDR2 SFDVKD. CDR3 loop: CATSEGFPDRRPYNEQFF. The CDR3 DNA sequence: TGTGCCACCAGTGAAGGGTTTCCGGACAGGAGACCCTACAATGAGCAGTTCTTC.

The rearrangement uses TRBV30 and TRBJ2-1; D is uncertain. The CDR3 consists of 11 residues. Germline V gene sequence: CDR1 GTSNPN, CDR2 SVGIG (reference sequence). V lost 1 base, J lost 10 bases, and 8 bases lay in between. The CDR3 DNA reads TGTGCCTGGAGTGAACACCCCGAGCAGTTCTTC. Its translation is CAWSEHPEQFF.

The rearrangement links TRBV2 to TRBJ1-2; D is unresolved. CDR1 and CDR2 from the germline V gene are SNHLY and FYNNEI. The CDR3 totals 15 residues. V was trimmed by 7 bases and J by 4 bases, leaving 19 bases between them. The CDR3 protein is CASNDLALNSYGYTF. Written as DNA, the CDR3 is TGTGCCAGCAATGACCTCGCCCTTAACAGCTATGGCTACACCTTC.

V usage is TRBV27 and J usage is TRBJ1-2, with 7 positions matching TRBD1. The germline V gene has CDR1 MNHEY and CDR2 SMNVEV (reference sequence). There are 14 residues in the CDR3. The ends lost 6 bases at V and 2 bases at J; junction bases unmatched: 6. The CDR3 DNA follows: TGTGCCAGCAGGCGACAGGGTCAAAACTATGGCTACACCTTC. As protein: CASRRQGQNYGYTF.

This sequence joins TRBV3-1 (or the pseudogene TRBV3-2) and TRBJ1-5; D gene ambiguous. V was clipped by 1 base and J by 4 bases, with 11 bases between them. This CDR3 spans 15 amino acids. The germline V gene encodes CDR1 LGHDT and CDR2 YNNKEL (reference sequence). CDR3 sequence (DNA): TGTGCCAGCAGCCAAGGGGTTGGGAGGAATCAGCCCCAGCATTTT. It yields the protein CASSQGVGRNQPQHF.

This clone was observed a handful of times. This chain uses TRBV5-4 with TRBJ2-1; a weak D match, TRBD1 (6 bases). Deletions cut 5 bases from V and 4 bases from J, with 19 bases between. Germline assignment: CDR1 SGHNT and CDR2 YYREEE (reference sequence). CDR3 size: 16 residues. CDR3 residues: CASRDPSQGHYNEQFF. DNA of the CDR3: TGTGCCAGCAGAGACCCCAGCCAGGGGCATTACAATGAGCAGTTCTTC.